Shown below are 21 T cell receptor beta chains from a single sample sequenced in a study of T cell changes during pregnancy in multiple sclerosis (dated by TCRdb to between 2017 and 2020). The library came from the immunoSEQ multiplex PCR assay. As stored in TCRdb, this immuneACCESS dataset retains in-frame rearrangements with V and J assigned. A fraction of the clones does not appear; measured against another copy, unresolved V genes explain less than half of the discrepancy, and the remainder lacks a known reason. The sample profile shows fewer than 60,000 clones; 85% to 95% of them were found once. Under 6% of the sample is in the top ten clones. The sample in question was CD8+ T cells from peripheral blood mononuclear cells, obtained in the first trimester of pregnancy. These receptors came from a female donor with multiple sclerosis, enrolled in a pregnancy study.

The table lists this clone with a count of one. Here the CDR3 reads CASSHSRDEQYF. The DNA of the CDR3 is TGCGCCAGCAGCCACTCTAGAGACGAGCAGTACTTC. This chain links TRBV4-1 with TRBJ2-7; D is uncertain. Germline CDR1 reads MGHRA; CDR2 reads YSYEKL. V shed 3 bases and J shed 5 bases, with 8 bases lying between them. The CDR3 covers 12 residues.

The V call is TRBV9, the J call TRBJ2-1; D is uncertain. The CDR3 sequence is 15 residues long. CDR1 is SGDLS and CDR2 is YYNGEE in the germline V gene. V shed 5 bases and J shed 0 bases, with 12 bases lying between them. The CDR3 region has the DNA TGTGCCAGCAGGGAGAGCCATGGCTCCTACAATGAGCAGTTCTTC. It translates to CASRESHGSYNEQFF.

Here the CDR3 reads CSVSGGRTGELFF. CDR3 sequence (DNA): TGCAGCGTTTCGGGGGGCCGGACCGGGGAGCTGTTTTTT. The chain uses TRBV29-1 and TRBJ2-2, with D possibly being TRBD2 (7 bases). Germline V CDR1 and CDR2: SQVTM, ANQGSEA. V lost 5 bases, J lost 5 bases, and 12 bases lay in between. CDR3 length: 13 residues.

The rearrangement joins TRBV4-3 to TRBJ1-2, with D unresolved. Germline CDR1 reads LGHNA; CDR2 reads YSLEER. Trimming cost V 0 bases and J 8 bases, with 16 bases left between them. The CDR3 has 15 amino acids. This CDR3 reads CASSQEDLTGEGYTF. For the CDR3, the DNA is TGCGCCAGCAGCCAAGAAGACCTAACTGGGGAGGGCTACACCTTC.

V and J are TRBV7-2 and TRBJ2-5; 7 bases align to TRBD2. In germline, CDR1 is SGHTA, CDR2 FQGNSA. The CDR3 consists of 15 residues. V dropped 4 bases and J dropped 2; count of bases not matched to a gene: 7. DNA for the CDR3: TGTGCCAGCAGCTCGGGGTGGGGGGGTCAAGAGACCCAGTACTTC. Translation: CASSSGWGGQETQYF.

V is TRBV5-6 and J is TRBJ2-7, with D unclear. The length of the CDR3 is 12 residues. Looked up from germline, CDR1 is SGHDT and CDR2 is YYEEEE. V gave up 0 bases and J gave up 5 bases, with 6 bases separating them. The CDR3 region has the DNA TGTGCCAGCAGCTTGGTTACGGACGAGCAGTACTTC. It encodes CASSLVTDEQYF. Drawing the rest from reference TRBV5-6 and TRBJ2-7, the complete variable domain is DAGVTQSPTHLIKTRGQQVTLRCSPKSGHDTVSWYQQALGQGPQFIFQYYEEEERQRGNFPDRFSGHQFPNYSSELNVNALLLGDSALYLCASSLVTDEQYFGPGTRLTVT.

The chain combines TRBV13 with TRBJ2-2, with TRBD2 identical over 11 bases. V dropped 4 bases and J dropped 4; count of bases not matched to a gene: 11. Germline V gives CDR1 PRHDT, CDR2 FYEKMQ (reference sequence). The CDR3 contains 18 residues. The CDR3 protein is CASSSVTSGRGGTGELFF. In DNA form, the CDR3 reads TGTGCCAGCAGCTCTGTAACTAGCGGGAGAGGGGGCACCGGGGAGCTGTTTTTT.

This chain joins TRBV5-6 and TRBJ2-7; 11 bases map to TRBD2. The germline V gene encodes CDR1 SGHDT and CDR2 YYEEEE. The CDR3 is 16 amino acids. Losses at the gene ends were 0 bases for V and 5 bases for J; bases not matched to a gene: 7. Here the CDR3 reads CASSLEASGRFDEQYF. In DNA, the CDR3 is TGTGCCAGCAGCTTGGAGGCTAGCGGGAGGTTCGACGAGCAGTACTTC. Drawing the rest from reference TRBV5-6 and TRBJ2-7, the complete variable domain is DAGVTQSPTHLIKTRGQQVTLRCSPKSGHDTVSWYQQALGQGPQFIFQYYEEEERQRGNFPDRFSGHQFPNYSSELNVNALLLGDSALYLCASSLEASGRFDEQYFGPGTRLTVT.

Worth noting for this clone: A read error may account for a junction end that differs from germline. This chain connects TRBV29-1 to TRBJ2-5; 8 bases line up with TRBD1. CDR1 and CDR2 (germline): SQVTM, ANQGSEA. The CDR3 is 11 amino acids. The CDR3 protein is CSIDRGGTQYF. As DNA, the CDR3 is TGCAGCATTGACAGGGGCGGGACCCAGTACTTC. The full variable domain, rest sourced from reference TRBV29-1 and TRBJ2-5, is SAVISQKPSRDICQRGTSLTIQCQVDSQVTMMFWYRQQPGQSLTLIATANQGSEATYESGFVIDKFPISRPNLTFSTLTVSNMSPEDSSIYLCSIDRGGTQYFGPGTRLLVL.

This clone came up once. V is TRBV13 and J is TRBJ1-3, with D uncertain. Trimming shortened V by 5 bases and J by 6 bases, and 11 bases separated the two germline ends. The CDR3 has 13 amino acids. Germline V gene lookup returns CDR1 PRHDT and CDR2 FYEKMQ (reference sequence). Here the CDR3 DNA reads TGTGCCAGCAGCCATGGAGGGTCAAACACCATATATTTT. As protein: CASSHGGSNTIYF. Together with reference TRBV13 and TRBJ1-3, the CDR3 gives the full variable domain: AAGVIQSPRHLIKEKRETATLKCYPIPRHDTVYWYQQGPGQDPQFLISFYEKMQSDKGSIPDRFSAQQFSDYHSELNMSSLELGDSALYFCASSHGGSNTIYFGEGSWLTVV.

The J gene is TRBJ2-1, the V gene TRBV4-1; 12 nucleotides align to TRBD2. V lost 5 bases, J lost 6 bases, and 5 bases stayed unmatched. The CDR3 is made up of 15 amino acids. CDR1 MGHRA and CDR2 YSYEKL come from the germline V gene. As DNA, the CDR3 is TGCGCCAGCAGCTGGACTAGCGGGGAACTCAATGAGCAGTTCTTC. It encodes CASSWTSGELNEQFF.

This chain links TRBV2 with TRBJ2-7; D possibly corresponds to TRBD1 (6 bases). The CDR3 loop spans 13 amino acids. Deletions cut 5 bases from V and 5 bases from J, with 13 bases between. The V gene's germline CDR1 is SNHLY and CDR2 FYNNEI. For the CDR3, the DNA is TGTGCCAGCAGTAACAGGGACATCCACGAGCAGTACTTC. Residues: CASSNRDIHEQYF.

V usage is TRBV27 and J usage is TRBJ2-7, with 7 bases that match TRBD1. J lost 0 bases, V lost 6 bases, and 5 bases had no gene match. Germline CDR1 MNHEY, CDR2 SMNVEV (reference sequence). This CDR3 is 14 amino acids long. The CDR3 spells CASSQTGSSYEQYF. CDR3 in DNA: TGTGCCAGCAGCCAGACAGGGTCCTCCTACGAGCAGTACTTC.

The CDR3 DNA sequence: TGTGCCTGGAGTAGCGATAAAAACATTCAGTACTTC. Its protein is CAWSSDKNIQYF. V and J are TRBV30 and TRBJ2-4; D is unresolved. The CDR3 covers 12 residues. V lost 2 bases and J lost 4, with 6 bases in between. Germline CDR1 is GTSNPN and CDR2 is SVGIG (reference sequence).

The chain combines TRBV27 with TRBJ2-5, with D possibly being TRBD2 (5 bases). The CDR3 extends over 14 amino acids. The ends were cut back, 5 bases at V and 4 bases at J, with 14 bases in the middle. CDR1 is MNHEY, CDR2 SMNVEV, per germline (reference sequence). The DNA of the CDR3 is TGTGCCAGCAGTCCCACCCGGGGTAGAGAGACCCAGTACTTC. Protein sequence: CASSPTRGRETQYF.

The gene calls are TRBV7-6 and TRBJ1-1; D call uncertain. V gave up 1 base and J gave up 0 bases, with 9 bases separating them. The CDR3 spans 15 residues. Germline assignment: CDR1 SGHVS and CDR2 FNYEAQ. CDR3 loop: CASSLERTLNTEAFF. The CDR3 DNA reads TGTGCCAGCAGCTTAGAGCGGACTTTGAACACTGAAGCTTTCTTT.

This chain links TRBV30 with TRBJ2-1; possibly TRBD1 for D (6 bases). V gave up 2 bases and J gave up 8 bases, with 13 bases separating them. From germline, CDR1 is GTSNPN and CDR2 SVGIG (reference sequence). This CDR3 contains 13 residues. In nucleotides, the CDR3 is TGTGCCTGGAGTTTACAGGGTGCCGATGAGCAGTTCTTC. It translates to CAWSLQGADEQFF.

The genes are TRBV4-3 and TRBJ2-7; D gene unclear. Looked up from germline, CDR1 is LGHNA and CDR2 is YSLEER. Deletions cut 0 bases from V and 3 bases from J, with 9 bases between. The CDR3 is 14 residues long. Written as DNA, the CDR3 is TGCGCCAGCAGCCAAGACGTCAGTTACTACGAGCAGTACTTC. This translates into CASSQDVSYYEQYF.

The rearrangement links TRBV28 to TRBJ2-7; 10 positions match TRBD2. Looked up from germline, CDR1 is MDHEN and CDR2 is SYDVKM. V lost 8 bases to trimming and J lost 2 bases; unmatched junction nucleotides: 9. This CDR3 comprises 15 residues. CDR3 amino acids: CASRASGRRAYEQYF. The CDR3 nucleotides read TGTGCCAGCCGAGCTAGCGGGAGAAGGGCCTACGAGCAGTACTTC.

This chain links TRBV5-1 with TRBJ1-5, with 7 positions matching TRBD1. Per germline, CDR1 SGHRS and CDR2 YFSETQ. The CDR3 is 14 residues long. The trim removed 1 base at V and 2 bases at J, leaving 0 bases unmatched. CDR3 DNA: TGCGCCAGCAGCTTGACAGGGGGCAATCAGCCCCAGCATTTT. Translating gives CASSLTGGNQPQHF.

The chain is built from TRBV10-3 and TRBJ2-7, with 7 bases matching TRBD2. The CDR3 covers 14 residues. J lost 6 bases, V lost 2 bases, and 7 bases had no gene match. Germline CDR1 ENHRY, CDR2 SYGVKD. DNA of the CDR3: TGTGCCATCAGTGAGGCGGGGGAGCAGAGCGAGCAGTACTTC. The encoded protein is CAISEAGEQSEQYF.